A selection of T cell receptor beta chains follows, all from one sample in a study of blood T cell repertoires in COVID-19. Repertoires were generated with immunoSEQ multiplex PCR, while TCRdb's copy carries only in-frame clones and drops some. Found here are about 130,000 clones, about 76% of them singletons; the top ten hold 8.4%. The sample comprised peripheral blood. The receptors originated from a woman between 55 and 75 years old with active or convalescent COVID-19. The CDR3 runs from the conserved cysteine through the conserved F or W. D genes are given only for firm matches. The size field is filled for only some rows; it gives once, few, many or a size class.

v_call	j_call	d_call	clone_size	cdr3_nt	cdr3_aa
TRBV18	TRBJ1-2	-	-	TGTGCCAGCTCACCGCTGGGGCTTGACTATGGCTACACCTTC	CASSPLGLDYGYTF
TRBV19	TRBJ1-2	-	-	TGTGCCAGCAACAAGGCGGACTATGGCTACACCTTC	CASNKADYGYTF
TRBV7-9	TRBJ1-5	-	-	TGTGCCAGCAGCTCGGACAGTTTGACTCAGCCCCAGCATTTT	CASSSDSLTQPQHF
TRBV10-3	TRBJ2-3	-	-	TGTGCCATCATGGGGACTGACGATACGCAGTATTTT	CAIMGTDDTQYF
TRBV12-3/TRBV12-4	TRBJ1-1	-	-	TGTGCCAGCAGTTTGTCGGGGAGGCCTGAAGCTTTCTTT	CASSLSGRPEAFF
TRBV5-1	TRBJ2-3	TRBD2	-	TGCGCCAGCAGTACTAATAGCGGGGGCCGCACAGATACGCAGTATTTT	CASSTNSGGRTDTQYF
TRBV6-2/TRBV6-3	TRBJ2-1	-	-	TGTGCCAGCAGTTACTCGATGAGGGTAGCCTACAATGAGCAGTTCTTC	CASSYSMRVAYNEQFF
TRBV5-6	TRBJ1-4	-	-	TGTGCCAGCAGCTCGGCGGCGGCTGAAAAACTGTTTTTT	CASSSAAAEKLFF
TRBV5-1	TRBJ1-1	TRBD1	-	TGCGCCAGCAGCTCCTCGGCGACAGGGGGGCGGACTGAAGCTTTCTTT	CASSSSATGGRTEAFF
TRBV19	TRBJ2-5	-	-	TGTGCCAGTAGTTCCTGGAAGGCGGGGCAAGAGACCCAGTACTTC	CASSSWKAGQETQYF
TRBV5-5	TRBJ2-1	TRBD1	-	TGTGCCAGCAGTTCGACAGGGAAGTACAATGAGCAGTTCTTC	CASSSTGKYNEQFF
TRBV7-6	TRBJ1-1	-	-	TGTGCCAGCAGCTTAAGGGGCGACGGACTGAACACTGAAGCTTTCTTT	CASSLRGDGLNTEAFF
TRBV13	TRBJ2-1	TRBD2	-	TGTGCCAGCAGCTTACTTAGAGCGGGAGCACTCAGCAATGAGCAGTTCTTC	CASSLLRAGALSNEQFF
TRBV29-1	TRBJ2-1	TRBD2	-	TGCAGCGTTGAAGTCACGGGAGGCAATGAGCAGTTCTTC	CSVEVTGGNEQFF
TRBV19	TRBJ1-2	-	-	TGTGCCAGTAGTATATCCGCCCAAATGGCTCCCGGAGGGGTGAATGGCTACACCTTC	CASSISAQMAPGGVNGYTF
TRBV27	TRBJ2-4	-	few	TGTGCCAGCAGCCCGGGACGGCGGGGCCTTCAGTACTTC	CASSPGRRGLQYF
TRBV7-9	TRBJ2-3	TRBD2	-	TGTGCCAGCAGCTCCCCCAGGAGCGGGGGGAACACAGATACGCAGTATTTT	CASSSPRSGGNTDTQYF
TRBV6-4	TRBJ2-1	TRBD2	-	TGTGCCAGCAGTGATGGGAATCAGGGACTAGCGGGACGAAATGAGCAGTTCTTC	CASSDGNQGLAGRNEQFF
TRBV4-1	TRBJ2-1	TRBD2	-	TGCGCCAGCAGCCGCGGACTAGCGGAAAACTACAATGAGCAGTTCTTC	CASSRGLAENYNEQFF
TRBV4-3	TRBJ2-6	-	-	TGCGCCAGCAGCCAAGAAAGGAGCGGGGGGGCCAACGTCCTGACTTTC	CASSQERSGGANVLTF
TRBV5-6	TRBJ1-6	TRBD1	-	TGTGCCAGCAGCATGGACAGGGGAAATTCACCCCTCCACTTT	CASSMDRGNSPLHF
TRBV5-1	TRBJ1-4	TRBD1	-	TGCGCCAGCAGCTCACTCTCCGGGACAGATACGGAAAAACTGTTTTTT	CASSSLSGTDTEKLFF
TRBV2	TRBJ1-3	-	-	TGTGCCAGCTCCCAAAACAGGGTCCAGGGAAACACCATATATTTT	CASSQNRVQGNTIYF
TRBV11-3	TRBJ2-1	TRBD1	-	TGTGCCAGCAGCCTAGGGGGACCCGGGACAGGGGGCAAAGATGAGCAGTTCTTC	CASSLGGPGTGGKDEQFF
TRBV11-3	TRBJ2-1	-	-	TGTGCCAGCAGCTTAAGAAGCCATGAGCAGTTCTTC	CASSLRSHEQFF
TRBV27	TRBJ1-2	TRBD1	-	TGTGCCAGCAGGACGTCTCGACAGGGCCCTAACTATGGCTACACCTTC	CASRTSRQGPNYGYTF
TRBV10-2	TRBJ1-6	-	-	TGCGCCAGCAGCACAGCGGACTTACGGAATAATTCACCCCTCCACTTT	CASSTADLRNNSPLHF
TRBV7-9	TRBJ1-3	-	-	TGTGCCAGCAGCTTATTCGTCCGCAGGGTTGGAAACACCATATATTTT	CASSLFVRRVGNTIYF
TRBV7-9	TRBJ2-1	-	-	TGTGCCGGAACCTCGGGGTGGTCTAACAATGAGCAGTTCTTC	CAGTSGWSNNEQFF
TRBV5-6	TRBJ2-3	-	few	TGTGCCAGCAGCTTCTCACAGGGAACCGGTACGCAGTATTTT	CASSFSQGTGTQYF
TRBV27	TRBJ1-2	TRBD1	once	TGTGCCAGCAGTCAGGGGGCCGGCTATGGCTACACCTTC	CASSQGAGYGYTF
TRBV5-1	TRBJ2-7	TRBD2	-	TGCGCCAGCAGCTTGGCGCTAGCGGGAGTGCGGGAGCAGTACTTC	CASSLALAGVREQYF
TRBV5-1	TRBJ2-3	TRBD1	-	TGCGCCAGCAGCCTTACAAGAGGACAGGGAATCACAGATACGCAGTATTTT	CASSLTRGQGITDTQYF
TRBV5-1	TRBJ2-5	-	-	TGCGCCAGCAGCTTTAAGGGGGACGGGGAGACCCAGTACTTC	CASSFKGDGETQYF
TRBV3-1/TRBV3-2	TRBJ2-2	-	-	TGTGCCAGCAGGTTGACTCATCCGAACACCGGGGAGCTGTTTTTT	CASRLTHPNTGELFF
TRBV7-2	TRBJ1-4	-	-	TGTGCCAGCAGCTTAGATCGGGGGACTAATGAAAAACTGTTTTTT	CASSLDRGTNEKLFF
TRBV18	TRBJ1-5	-	-	TGTGCCAGCTCCAAACGTGGTGCAGGGGATAGCAATCAGCCCCAGCATTTT	CASSKRGAGDSNQPQHF
TRBV19	TRBJ1-2	-	once	TGTGCCAGTAGTATGCAGAGGGGGTATGGCTACACCTTC	CASSMQRGYGYTF
TRBV29-1	TRBJ1-1	-	-	TGCAGCGTATCCTTAGGAGGGAGGACTGAAGCTTTCTTT	CSVSLGGRTEAFF
TRBV28	TRBJ1-4	-	-	TGTGCCAGCAGTTTGGGACTGGCTAATGAAAAACTGTTTTTT	CASSLGLANEKLFF
TRBV4-1	TRBJ2-5	TRBD2	once	TGCGCCAGCAGCCAACTCGGACTAGCGGGAGAGACCCAGTACTTC	CASSQLGLAGETQYF
TRBV5-3	TRBJ1-5	-	-	TGTGCCAGAAGCAGAAGACAGGCTCAGCCCCAGCATTTT	CARSRRQAQPQHF
TRBV7-2	TRBJ2-7	TRBD1	-	TGTGCCAGCAGCTTATACGGGACAGGGCCCCACGAGCAGTACTTC	CASSLYGTGPHEQYF
TRBV11-2	TRBJ2-5	-	-	TGTGCCAGCAGCTCCCCGAACAGGCAAGAGACCCAGTACTTC	CASSSPNRQETQYF
TRBV18	TRBJ1-5	-	once	TGTGCCAGCTCATCAGGGAGGGGGGGCAATCAGCCCCAGCATTTT	CASSSGRGGNQPQHF
TRBV7-2	TRBJ1-6	-	-	TGTGCCAGCAGCCCACGGACAGCGGCCAAACGCCTTTATAATTCACCCCTCCACTTT	CASSPRTAAKRLYNSPLHF
TRBV18	TRBJ1-2	-	few	TGTGCCAGCTCACCTCTACAGGGAACGCGGGGCTACACCTTC	CASSPLQGTRGYTF
TRBV27	TRBJ1-6	TRBD1	-	TGTGCCAGCAGTCCCGGACAGGGGGTTAATTCACCCCTCCACTTT	CASSPGQGVNSPLHF
TRBV29-1	TRBJ1-3	-	-	TGCAGCGTTGAGACGCGGAACACCATATATTTT	CSVETRNTIYF
TRBV30	TRBJ1-6	-	once	TGTGCCTGGACCTCAGGACAGTATAATTCACCCCTCCACTTT	CAWTSGQYNSPLHF
TRBV11-1	TRBJ2-7	TRBD1	once	TGTGCCAGCAGCTTAGCTCCAGGGGGCATCGGTGAGCAGTACTTC	CASSLAPGGIGEQYF
TRBV5-1	TRBJ1-5	TRBD1	once	TGCGCCAGCAGCGCACAAGGGGGCGCGGAGCCCCAGCATTTT	CASSAQGGAEPQHF
TRBV5-5	TRBJ2-3	-	-	TGTGCCAGCAGCTTGGAAGCGGATACGCAGTATTTT	CASSLEADTQYF
TRBV30	TRBJ1-1	-	few	TGTGCCTGGTCTCAGGAATTAAACACTGAAGCTTTCTTT	CAWSQELNTEAFF
TRBV19	TRBJ1-6	-	once	TGTGCCAGTAGCATCGGCCCCGGGGGTACGGGTAATTCACCCCTCCACTTT	CASSIGPGGTGNSPLHF
TRBV11-2	TRBJ2-5	-	-	TGTGCCAGCGCAGGGGCGACCGTTGGGACCCAGTACTTC	CASAGATVGTQYF
TRBV7-2	TRBJ2-2	TRBD1	-	TGTGCCAGCAGCGTTACAGGGGGCCCCGGGGAGCTGTTTTTT	CASSVTGGPGELFF
TRBV6-5	TRBJ2-7	-	-	TGTGCCAGCACCTGGAGCGAGTCGCGGGACGAGCAGTACTTC	CASTWSESRDEQYF